The clone carrying this T cell receptor beta chain was seen only a few times. The target antigen is unknown. MiXCR, applied by TCRdb to the RT-PCR reads, yields one record per CDR3 protein. Of a few hundred thousand distinct CDR3 sequences listed, 11% are singletons. These data are taken from a study of response to subunit inactivated influenza vaccine. Study-wide points: It was suggested by the authors that few new T cells are recruited by each seasonal influenza vaccination.

With 0 bases removed from V and 5 bases from J, the gap between germline ends came to 11 bases. The CDR3 covers 14 residues. The sample consisted of PBMCs from blood, taken about 40 days after vaccination. V and J are TRBV12-3 or TRBV12-4 and TRBJ2-7, with D perhaps TRBD1 (5 bases). The origin of this receptor is a man aged 50 or older who received an inactivated influenza vaccine. CDR3 protein: CASSLAAGRHEQYF. The CDR3 coding sequence is TGTGCCAGCAGTTTAGCAGCAGGGCGGCACGAGCAGTACTTC.